This T cell receptor (beta chain) originates from a study of chemoradiotherapy in HPV16-positive cancers. TCRdb's copy holds only in-frame clones and misses some; the assay was immunoSEQ multiplex PCR. The sample has 12,000 or so clones; around 82% are singletons. Samples were taken several times over chemoradiotherapy. Sampling was done from a patient who underwent chemoradiotherapy. The TCR sequence derives from a human donor with HPV-associated anogenital cancer.

This chain's CDR3 is CASGPRMAQNEAFF. The DNA for the CDR3 is TGTGCTAGTGGTCCTAGGATGGCACAGAATGAAGCTTTCTTT. The V call is TRBV12-5, the J call TRBJ1-1; no firm D call. Trimming took off 5 bases at V and 7 bases at J, with 17 bases between the two ends. The CDR3 has 14 amino acids. CDR1 is LGHNT, CDR2 FRNRAP, per germline.